This T cell receptor (beta chain) appears in the sequencing data of a study of read filtering for tumor transcriptome and immune sequencing. Across the study: Revised staging placed 8 patients in R-ISS I, 15 to 20 in II, about 7 in III. Study findings and constraints: Sorted CD138-negative bone marrow cells were not purified T cells. Dropping single-read clonotypes raised IR-seq and RNA-seq shared-clonotype correlation.

The library was built from 400 ng RNA with molecular barcoded adaptors for alpha/delta and beta/gamma chains. Each CDR3 protein is one row after TCRdb ran MiXCR on the reads. The data hold tens of thousands of distinct CDR3 sequences, with around 15% observed a single time. V lost 0 bases and J lost 6, with 12 bases in between. Germline CDR1 SGHRS, CDR2 YFSETQ. The CDR3 runs to 14 residues. This clonotype was recorded at least ten times. The target antigen is unknown. This chain uses TRBV5-1 with TRBJ2-5; possible D gene TRBD2, 6 bases. Sequencing used a population of CD138-negative cells sorted from bone marrow. The sequence came from a donor aged 40 or over with multiple myeloma. The CDR3 is CASSLGPAGQTQYF. The DNA of the CDR3 is TGCGCCAGCAGCTTGGGTCCGGCGGGGCAGACCCAGTACTTC.